This T cell receptor beta chain comes out of a study of cytotoxic CD8 clonotypes in ibrutinib-treated CLL. Study-level results: Sampling times (in sustained-remission versus progressing patients) were not the same.

Concerning this clone: Its antigen is still unknown.

About 2 micrograms of genomic DNA, which was extracted from cryopreserved PBMCs, served as the material used for the TCR beta libraries. Trimming removed 6 bases at V and 8 bases at J, with 17 bases between. CDR3 size: 15 residues. Per the germline V gene, CDR1 is MNHEY and CDR2 is SMNVEV (reference sequence). The protocol was immunoSEQ multiplex PCR, while the TCRdb copy is restricted to in-frame clones and leaves out a portion. Here the sample spans 29,000 or so clones, about 80% being singletons. The chain uses TRBV27 and TRBJ1-6; possibly TRBD1 for D (5 bases). The material was PBMCs, obtained after 36 months of ibrutinib treatment. The sequence was obtained from a human donor with chronic lymphocytic leukemia. CDR3 loop: CASSAVGGMDSPLHF. CDR3 DNA sequence: TGTGCCAGCAGCGCGGTGGGGGGGATGGATTCACCCCTCCACTTT.